The 30 T cell receptor beta chains reported below all come from one sample, sequenced in a study of shared clonotypes between healthy human individuals. Assay: immunoSEQ multiplex PCR; the TCRdb copy retains only in-frame clones and omits some. The table includes about 2.3 million clones, 85% to 95% detected once. Sequencing was done on a sample of naive CD4+ T cells from PBMCs. Stated subset: CD45RA+ positively selected. The receptor set was obtained from a man younger than 35 in good health. Some clones in this sample may be carry-over from other donors' samples.

The table lists this clone with a few counts. The chain carries TRBV19 and TRBJ1-2, with TRBD1 matching 7 bases. CDR1 is LNHDA, CDR2 SQIVND, per germline (reference sequence). V was pared by 7 bases and J by 6 bases, with 8 bases of the junction left unmatched. The CDR3 contains 13 residues. The CDR3: CASIDRVGHGYTF. The CDR3 DNA reads TGTGCCAGTATCGACAGGGTAGGGCATGGCTACACCTTC.

The gene calls are TRBV30 and TRBJ2-7; 13 bases fit TRBD2. Unmatched junction bases numbered 16, after V lost 0 bases and J lost 2 bases. The CDR3 covers 20 residues. Germline assignment: CDR1 GTSNPN and CDR2 SVGIG (reference sequence). Here the CDR3 DNA reads TGTGCCTGGAGTGTAGTATTTTCCAGGACTAGCGGGAGAAGCCCCTACGAGCAGTACTTC. This translates into CAWSVVFSRTSGRSPYEQYF.

The V and J genes are TRBV28 and TRBJ2-5; TRBD1 matches at 8 bases. J lost 4 bases, V lost 8 bases, and 9 bases had no gene match. The CDR3 consists of 14 residues. Germline-derived CDR1 and CDR2 are MDHEN and SYDVKM. CDR3 residues: CASYPMQGAETQYF. The CDR3, as DNA: TGTGCCAGCTATCCCATGCAGGGGGCAGAGACCCAGTACTTC.

This clone appeared once. The genes are TRBV5-6 and TRBJ1-4; D gene uncertain. The CDR3 contains 14 residues. Per the germline V gene, CDR1 is SGHDT and CDR2 is YYEEEE. V lost 0 bases and J lost 5, with 8 bases in between. The chain's CDR3 is CASSLGSVNEKLFF. CDR3 bases: TGTGCCAGCAGCTTGGGTAGCGTAAATGAAAAACTGTTTTTT.

Points on this clone: Distinct nucleotide sequences in the sample also encode this CDR3. The chain employs TRBV6-6 and TRBJ2-7; no clear D. Per the germline V gene, CDR1 is MNHNY and CDR2 is SVGAGI (reference sequence). This CDR3 contains 12 residues. V lost 5 bases and J 6 bases, leaving 11 bases between the germline ends. In nucleotides, the CDR3 is TGTGCCAGCAGTCGCCAAGGAAGCGAGCAGTACTTC. Protein product: CASSRQGSEQYF.

This chain connects TRBV6-5 to TRBJ2-2, with D maybe TRBD1 (5 bases). V lost 2 bases, J lost 9 bases, and 16 bases lay in between. Per the germline V gene, CDR1 is MNHEY and CDR2 is SVGAGI. This CDR3 has 15 amino acids. The CDR3 coding sequence is TGTGCCAGCAGTTACGTCCAGGGTGTCAGCCGGGAGCTGTTTTTT. Residues: CASSYVQGVSRELFF.

This chain uses TRBV7-2 with TRBJ2-7; tentatively, D is TRBD2 (7 bases). Per germline, CDR1 SGHTA and CDR2 FQGNSA. The length of the CDR3 is 14 residues. Trimming pared 5 bases from V and 1 base from J, leaving 12 bases between. This CDR3 is CASSISGTSYEQYF. CDR3 DNA sequence: TGTGCCAGCAGCATCAGCGGGACATCCTACGAGCAGTACTTC.

About this clone itself: The same CDR3 arises from other DNA sequences in this sample as well. The chain combines TRBV25-1 with TRBJ2-5; D not certain. CDR3 size: 11 residues. From germline, CDR1 is MGHDK and CDR2 SYGVNS. V lost 3 bases and J lost 5, with 4 bases in between. CDR3 in DNA: TGTGCCAGCAGTGAGTGGGAGACCCAGTACTTC. It codes for CASSEWETQYF. The whole variable domain, remainder taken from reference TRBV25-1 and TRBJ2-5, is EADIYQTPRYLVIGTGKKITLECSQTMGHDKMYWYQQDPGMELHLIHYSYGVNSTEKGDLSSESTVSRIRTEHFPLTLESARPSHTSQYLCASSEWETQYFGPGTRLLVL.

The chain recombines TRBV6-5 with TRBJ2-2, with TRBD2 matching over 10 bases. The CDR3 loop spans 14 amino acids. CDR1 and CDR2 (germline): MNHEY, SVGAGI. J was trimmed by 7 bases and V by 5 bases; bases with no gene match: 4. The CDR3 spells CASSSGRANGELFF. CDR3 sequence (DNA): TGTGCCAGCAGTAGCGGGAGGGCAAACGGGGAGCTGTTTTTT.

The chain uses TRBV5-1 and TRBJ2-7; D ambiguous. Germline V gives CDR1 SGHRS, CDR2 YFSETQ. Between the trimmed V and J ends, which lost 0 bases and 7 bases, there was a span of 11 bases. The CDR3 sequence is 13 residues long. The DNA for the CDR3 is TGCGCCAGCAGCTTGGTAGGCGGTTCGGAGCAGTACTTC. As protein: CASSLVGGSEQYF. The full variable domain, in which reference TRBV5-1 and TRBJ2-7 provide the parts outside the CDR3, is KAGVTQTPRYLIKTRGQQVTLSCSPISGHRSVSWYQQTPGQGLQFLFEYFSETQRNKGNFPGRFSGRQFSNSRSEMNVSTLELGDSALYLCASSLVGGSEQYFGPGTRLTVT.

The rearrangement joins TRBV7-3 to TRBJ2-3, with 7 bases lining up with TRBD2. This CDR3 is built from 15 residues. V lost 0 bases and J lost 7; bases outside the gene matches: 7. In germline, CDR1 is SGHTA, CDR2 FQGTGA. Here the CDR3 reads CASSLTAGEGYTQYF. The DNA of the CDR3 is TGTGCCAGCAGCTTAACTGCGGGAGAGGGATATACGCAGTATTTT.

The sample holds a few counts of this clone. This sequence joins TRBV7-9 and TRBJ2-7; TRBD1 matches at 7 bases. Germline CDR1 and CDR2: SEHNR and FQNEAQ (reference sequence). The CDR3 is made up of 15 amino acids. V dropped 4 bases and J dropped 0; count of bases not matched to a gene: 6. The CDR3 protein is CASSSRQGSSYEQYF. The CDR3 bases are TGTGCCAGCAGCTCACGACAGGGCAGCTCCTACGAGCAGTACTTC.

The gene calls are TRBV7-3 and TRBJ2-7, with D uncertain. Germline loops: CDR1 SGHTA, CDR2 FQGTGA. V was shortened by 5 bases and J by 3 bases, with 17 bases between the two germline ends. The CDR3 sequence is 15 residues long. The CDR3 protein is CASSQNFGPSYEQYF. The CDR3 nucleotides are TGTGCCAGCAGCCAAAACTTCGGACCGAGCTACGAGCAGTACTTC.

V usage is TRBV6-5 and J usage is TRBJ2-1; TRBD2 matches 9 bases. Germline CDR1 MNHEY, CDR2 SVGAGI. The length of the CDR3 is 13 residues. The ends lost 6 bases at V and 6 bases at J; junction bases unmatched: 3. The CDR3 nucleotides are TGTGCCAGCAGACCAGCGGGGGGCAATGAGCAGTTCTTC. It translates to CASRPAGGNEQFF.

The chain is built from TRBV4-3 and TRBJ1-2; 7 bases match TRBD1. The length of the CDR3 is 16 residues. CDR1 is LGHNA and CDR2 is YSLEER in the germline V gene. V dropped 1 base and J dropped 4; count of bases not matched to a gene: 9. The CDR3 DNA follows: TGCGCCAGCAGCCAAGGGGGAACAGGGGCCCTCTATGGCTACACCTTC. It encodes CASSQGGTGALYGYTF.

This clone was detected only once. At the DNA level, this CDR3 is encoded by other sequences in the same sample as well. V usage is TRBV7-3 and J usage is TRBJ2-1; D may be TRBD2 (5 bases). The germline V and J ends were trimmed by 0 bases and 1 base, with 7 bases remaining between them. This CDR3 contains 15 residues. From germline, CDR1 is SGHTA and CDR2 FQGTGA. The DNA of the CDR3 is TGTGCCAGCAGCTTAACAGCGGATTCCTACAATGAGCAGTTCTTC. It yields the protein CASSLTADSYNEQFF. The full variable domain, in which reference TRBV7-3 and TRBJ2-1 provide the parts outside the CDR3, is GAGVSQTPSNKVTEKGKYVELRCDPISGHTALYWYRQSLGQGPEFLIYFQGTGAADDSGLPNDRFFAVRPEGSVSTLKIQRTERGDSAVYLCASSLTADSYNEQFFGPGTRLTVL.

The chain links TRBV9 to TRBJ2-3, with D perhaps being TRBD1 or TRBD2 (5 bases each). V was pared by 0 bases and J by 2 bases, with 10 bases between. This CDR3 comprises 15 residues. CDR1 SGDLS and CDR2 YYNGEE come from the germline V gene. CDR3 amino acids: CASSVDTGLTDTQYF. CDR3 nucleotides: TGTGCCAGCAGCGTAGACACGGGGCTCACAGATACGCAGTATTTT.

This chain uses TRBV18 with TRBJ1-5; D unresolved. The CDR3 runs 12 residues. V shed 2 bases and J shed 6 bases, with 5 bases lying between them. Germline V gives CDR1 KGHSH, CDR2 LQKENI. Here the CDR3 DNA reads TGTGCCAGCTCACCAGTTGGTCAGCCCCAGCATTTT. Its translation: CASSPVGQPQHF.

The rearrangement uses TRBV2 and TRBJ2-5; 7 positions agree with TRBD2. The CDR3 covers 14 residues. Germline CDR1 is SNHLY and CDR2 is FYNNEI. V dropped 4 bases and J dropped 1; count of bases not matched to a gene: 3. CDR3 DNA sequence: TGTGCCAGCAGTGCCGGGACTACCCAAGAGACCCAGTACTTC. It translates to CASSAGTTQETQYF.

This chain connects TRBV2 to TRBJ1-1; no definite D call. In germline, CDR1 is SNHLY, CDR2 FYNNEI. The CDR3 runs 15 residues. V shed 1 base and J shed 6 bases, with 15 bases lying between them. CDR3 DNA sequence: TGTGCCAGCAGTGAAGTCGCCATCCGGGTCGCTGAAGCTTTCTTT. Translated, it gives CASSEVAIRVAEAFF.

The rearrangement uses TRBV5-1 and TRBJ1-1; a weak D match, TRBD1 (6 bases). V shed 4 bases and J shed 1 base, with 17 bases lying between them. Per germline, CDR1 SGHRS and CDR2 YFSETQ. The CDR3 totals 16 residues. CDR3 residues: CASSVGAGAGNTEAFF. The CDR3, as DNA: TGCGCCAGCAGCGTGGGGGCAGGGGCCGGGAACACTGAAGCTTTCTTT.

This sequence joins TRBV19 and TRBJ1-2; 8 bases map to TRBD1. Germline V gene sequence: CDR1 LNHDA, CDR2 SQIVND (reference sequence). The CDR3 has 14 amino acids. The V gene end was trimmed by 6 bases and the J gene end by 8 bases; junction bases not matched to a gene: 11. Here the CDR3 reads CASSRNRGLSGYTF. DNA for the CDR3: TGTGCCAGTAGCCGAAACAGGGGGTTGAGCGGCTACACCTTC.

A remark on this clone: Other DNA sequences within the sample encode an identical CDR3. J is TRBJ2-7 and V is TRBV7-2; D gene uncertain. The CDR3 is 12 residues long. The germline CDR1 and CDR2 sequences are SGHTA and FQGNSA. The V and J ends lost 0 bases and 2 bases respectively, with 2 bases between them. The CDR3 loop reads CASSLATYEQYF. Written as DNA, the CDR3 is TGTGCCAGCAGCTTAGCGACCTACGAGCAGTACTTC.

The CDR3: CASSVGGSGPVDTQYF. DNA for the CDR3: TGTGCCAGCAGCGTGGGTGGTAGCGGGCCGGTGGATACGCAGTATTTT. The chain is built from TRBV9 and TRBJ2-3, with 7 bases identical to TRBD2. Germline values: CDR1 SGDLS, CDR2 YYNGEE. The length of the CDR3 is 16 residues. J was trimmed by 6 bases and V by 2 bases; bases with no gene match: 12.

As to this clone: Other nucleotide sequences in the sample specify the same CDR3. This chain uses TRBV5-4 with TRBJ2-3; 7 bases map to TRBD2. J gave up 3 bases and V 0 bases, and 4 bases lay outside the gene matches. CDR3 length: 15 amino acids. Germline V CDR1 and CDR2: SGHNT, YYREEE (reference sequence). The CDR3 region has the DNA TGTGCCAGCAGCTTGGGCGGGAGCTCGACAGATACGCAGTATTTT. Translation: CASSLGGSSTDTQYF. Drawing the rest from reference TRBV5-4 and TRBJ2-3, the complete variable domain is ETGVTQSPTHLIKTRGQQVTLRCSSQSGHNTVSWYQQALGQGPQFIFQYYREEENGRGNFPPRFSGLQFPNYSSELNVNALELDDSALYLCASSLGGSSTDTQYFGPGTRLTVL.

The gene calls are TRBV7-2 and TRBJ1-1; no reliable D call. Trimming removed 6 bases at V and 3 bases at J, with 11 bases between. Germline values: CDR1 SGHTA, CDR2 FQGNSA. CDR3 length: 13 residues. CDR3 region: CASRVYRDTEAFF. The CDR3 nucleotides read TGTGCCAGCAGAGTTTATCGGGACACTGAAGCTTTCTTT.

This clone was counted once. The chain combines TRBV9 with TRBJ2-1; 11 bases fit TRBD2. V was pared by 3 bases and J by 7 bases, with 9 bases of the junction left unmatched. CDR1 is SGDLS and CDR2 is YYNGEE in the germline V gene. There are 16 residues in the CDR3. CDR3 nucleotides: TGTGCCAGCAGCGAAGTACTAGCGGGAGACAGTAATGAGCAGTTCTTC. Amino acids: CASSEVLAGDSNEQFF.

This clone was seen only once. The chain uses TRBV7-7 and TRBJ2-7; D ambiguous. V lost 4 bases and J 3 bases, leaving 16 bases between the germline ends. The CDR3 loop spans 15 amino acids. Germline CDR1 and CDR2: SSHAT and FNYEAQ (reference sequence). For the CDR3, the DNA is TGTGCCAGCAGCTCAGAAGGAGTAACTATCTACGAGCAGTACTTC. Its protein is CASSSEGVTIYEQYF.

As concerns this clone: The same CDR3 can be traced to other DNA sequences in this sample. This chain links TRBV28 with TRBJ1-1, with D unclear. V dropped 1 base and J dropped 5 bases, with 5 bases sitting between them. Per germline, CDR1 MDHEN and CDR2 SYDVKM. The CDR3 loop spans 12 amino acids. The CDR3 reads CASSLSGTEAFF. The CDR3 nucleotides read TGTGCCAGCAGTTTATCGGGGACTGAAGCTTTCTTT.

The gene calls are TRBV5-4 and TRBJ1-4; a possible D gene is TRBD1 (6 bases). V was clipped by 4 bases and J by 8 bases, with 18 bases between them. The germline gives CDR1 SGHNT, CDR2 YYREEE (reference sequence). The CDR3 is 15 residues long. The CDR3 region has the DNA TGTGCCAGCAGCGCGGGCGCGGGGGCCGGCGAAAAACTGTTTTTT. It codes for CASSAGAGAGEKLFF.